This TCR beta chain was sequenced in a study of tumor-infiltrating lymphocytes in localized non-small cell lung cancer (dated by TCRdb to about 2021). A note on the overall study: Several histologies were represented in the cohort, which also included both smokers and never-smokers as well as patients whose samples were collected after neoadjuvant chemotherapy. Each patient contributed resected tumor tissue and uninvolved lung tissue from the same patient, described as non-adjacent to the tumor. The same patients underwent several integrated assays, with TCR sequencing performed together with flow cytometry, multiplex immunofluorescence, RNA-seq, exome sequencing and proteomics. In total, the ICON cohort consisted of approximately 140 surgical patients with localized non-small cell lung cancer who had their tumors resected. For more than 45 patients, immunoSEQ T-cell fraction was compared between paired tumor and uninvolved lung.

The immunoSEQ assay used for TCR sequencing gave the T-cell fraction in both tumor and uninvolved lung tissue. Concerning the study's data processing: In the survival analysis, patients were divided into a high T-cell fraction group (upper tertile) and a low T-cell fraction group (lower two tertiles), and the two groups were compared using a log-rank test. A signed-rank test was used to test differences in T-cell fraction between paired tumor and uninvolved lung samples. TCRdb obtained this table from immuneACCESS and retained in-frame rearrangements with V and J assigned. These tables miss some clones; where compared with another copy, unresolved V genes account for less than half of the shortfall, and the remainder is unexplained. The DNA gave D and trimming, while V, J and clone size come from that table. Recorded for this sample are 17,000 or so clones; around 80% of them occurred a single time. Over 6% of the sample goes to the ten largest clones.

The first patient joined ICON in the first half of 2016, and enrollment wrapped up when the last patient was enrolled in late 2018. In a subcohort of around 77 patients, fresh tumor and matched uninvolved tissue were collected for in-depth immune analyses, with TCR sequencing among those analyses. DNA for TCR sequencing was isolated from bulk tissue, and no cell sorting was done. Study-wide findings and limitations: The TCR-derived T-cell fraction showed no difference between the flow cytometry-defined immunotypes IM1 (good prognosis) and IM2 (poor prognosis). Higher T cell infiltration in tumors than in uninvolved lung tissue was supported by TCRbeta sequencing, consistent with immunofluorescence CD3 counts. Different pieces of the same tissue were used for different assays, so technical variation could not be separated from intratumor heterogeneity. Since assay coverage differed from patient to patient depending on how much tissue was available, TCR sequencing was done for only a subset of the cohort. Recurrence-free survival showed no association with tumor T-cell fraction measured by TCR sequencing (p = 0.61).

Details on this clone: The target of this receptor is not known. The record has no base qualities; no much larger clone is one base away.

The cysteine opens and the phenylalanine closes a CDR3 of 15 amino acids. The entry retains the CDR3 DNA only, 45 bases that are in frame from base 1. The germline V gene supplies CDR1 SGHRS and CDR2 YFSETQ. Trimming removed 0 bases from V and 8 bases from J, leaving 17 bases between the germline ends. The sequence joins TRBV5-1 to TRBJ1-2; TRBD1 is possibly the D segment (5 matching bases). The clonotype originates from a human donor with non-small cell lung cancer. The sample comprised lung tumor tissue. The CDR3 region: CASSLVTAGGGGYTF. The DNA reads TGCGCCAGCAGCTTGGTCACGGCGGGGGGAGGCGGCTACACCTTC.